The entry that follows covers one T cell receptor beta chain sequence. The entry originates in a study of blood T cell repertoires in COVID-19. Study context: Whether acute or convalescent, the COVID-19 samples came from the United States, Italy and Spain. PBMCs, B-cell-depleted T cells, or T cells provided the cDNA or gDNA that made up the material.

How the authors handled the data: Reference gene primer amplification gave estimated nucleated cell counts. Data came from immunoSEQ multiplex PCR; TCRdb stores just in-frame clones and leaves some out. V, J and clone size derive from that table, while D and trimming were established from the DNA sequence. Here the sample spans tens of thousands of clones, around four fifths being singletons. Germline-derived CDR1 and CDR2 are SGHRS and YFSETQ. V lost 0 bases, J lost 2 bases, and 10 bases lay in between. The CDR3 is made up of 15 amino acids. Sample: peripheral blood. V gene TRBV5-1 combines with J gene TRBJ2-3; perhaps TRBD2 as D (5 bases). The sequence came from a human donor in a cohort sampled during active COVID-19. The CDR3 reads CASSLEIGVTDTQYF. The CDR3 region has the DNA TGCGCCAGCAGCTTGGAAATCGGGGTCACAGATACGCAGTATTTT.